The clone carrying this T cell receptor beta chain appeared a single time. Clones were sequenced by immunoSEQ multiplex PCR, and TCRdb holds only the in-frame ones, with some missing. Of tens of thousands of clones in the sample, more than 85% were seen once. With V trimmed by 3 bases and J by 1 base, 10 bases remained unmatched. Germline V lookup: CDR1 SGHVS, CDR2 FQNEAQ. The CDR3 has 17 amino acids. The source of the sample is a study of control samples from healthy donors and cancer patients. The chain links TRBV7-8 to TRBJ2-5; TRBD2 agrees at 8 bases. The source material was blood. This TCR came from a woman aged 45-65 years in good health. CDR3 sequence reads: CASSLRVASGGQETQYF. The CDR3, as DNA: TGTGCCAGCAGCTTGAGGGTGGCGAGCGGGGGCCAAGAGACCCAGTACTTC.